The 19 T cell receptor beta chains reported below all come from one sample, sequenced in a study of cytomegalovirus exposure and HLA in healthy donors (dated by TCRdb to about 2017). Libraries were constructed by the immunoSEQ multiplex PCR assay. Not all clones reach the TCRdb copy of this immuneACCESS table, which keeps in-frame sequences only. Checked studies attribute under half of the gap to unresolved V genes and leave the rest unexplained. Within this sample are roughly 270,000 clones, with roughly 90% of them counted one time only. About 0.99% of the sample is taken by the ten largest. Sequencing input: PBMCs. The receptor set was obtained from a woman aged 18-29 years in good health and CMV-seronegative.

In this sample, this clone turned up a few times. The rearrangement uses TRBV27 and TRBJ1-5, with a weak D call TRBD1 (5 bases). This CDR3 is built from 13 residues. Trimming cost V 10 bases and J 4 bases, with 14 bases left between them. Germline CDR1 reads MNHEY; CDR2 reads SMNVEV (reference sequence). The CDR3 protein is CATRGGKNQPQHF. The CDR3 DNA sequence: TGTGCCACCCGGGGGGGGAAAAATCAGCCCCAGCATTTT.

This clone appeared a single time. In DNA, the CDR3 is TGCGCCAGCAGCCAAGGGCGATGGGAGACCGGGGAGCTGTTTTTT. Translation gives CASSQGRWETGELFF. The genes are TRBV4-3 and TRBJ2-2; TRBD2 is a possible D gene (5 bases). The CDR3 spans 15 residues. Trimming removed 1 base from V and 5 bases from J, with 11 bases in between. The germline V gene has CDR1 LGHNA and CDR2 YSLEER.

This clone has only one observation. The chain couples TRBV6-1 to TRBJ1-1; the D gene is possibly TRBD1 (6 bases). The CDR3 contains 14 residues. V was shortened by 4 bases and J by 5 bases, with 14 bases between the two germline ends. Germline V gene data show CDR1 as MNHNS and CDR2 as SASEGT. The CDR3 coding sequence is TGTGCCAGCAGTGTTAACAGGGTCTCGACTGAAGCTTTCTTT. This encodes CASSVNRVSTEAFF.

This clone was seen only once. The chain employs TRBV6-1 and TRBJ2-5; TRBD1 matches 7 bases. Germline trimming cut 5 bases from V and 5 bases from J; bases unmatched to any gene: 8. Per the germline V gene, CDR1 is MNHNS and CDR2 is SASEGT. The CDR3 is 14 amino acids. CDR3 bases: TGTGCCAGCAGTTTATTTAACAGGGGCGAGACCCAGTACTTC. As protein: CASSLFNRGETQYF.

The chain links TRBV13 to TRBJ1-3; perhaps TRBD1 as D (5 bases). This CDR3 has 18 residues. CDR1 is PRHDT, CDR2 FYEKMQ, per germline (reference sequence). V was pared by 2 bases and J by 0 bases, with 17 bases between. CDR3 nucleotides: TGTGCCAGCAGCTTAAGCGAGGCCAGGGCGAGCTCTGGAAACACCATATATTTT. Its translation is CASSLSEARASSGNTIYF.

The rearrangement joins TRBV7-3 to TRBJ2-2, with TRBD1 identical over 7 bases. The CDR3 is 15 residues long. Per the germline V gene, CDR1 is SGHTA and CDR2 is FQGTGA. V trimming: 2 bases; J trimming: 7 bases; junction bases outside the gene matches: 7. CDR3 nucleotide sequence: TGTGCCAGCAGCTTACAAGGGGCAGGGGGCGGGGAGCTGTTTTTT. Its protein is CASSLQGAGGGELFF.

CDR3 sequence: CASSVDELAAFSGNTIYF. CDR3 bases: TGTGCCAGCAGCGTAGATGAGTTAGCCGCCTTCTCTGGAAACACCATATATTTT. V usage is TRBV9 and J usage is TRBJ1-3; D unclear. CDR3 length equals 18 residues. Trimming shortened V by 0 bases and J by 0 bases, and 16 bases separated the two germline ends. CDR1 is SGDLS, CDR2 YYNGEE, per germline.

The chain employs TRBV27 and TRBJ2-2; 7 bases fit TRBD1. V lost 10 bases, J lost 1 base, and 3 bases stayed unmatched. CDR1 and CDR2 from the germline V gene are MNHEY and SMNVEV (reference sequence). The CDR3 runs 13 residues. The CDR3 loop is CATNRGNTGELFF. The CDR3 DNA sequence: TGTGCCACTAACAGGGGGAACACCGGGGAGCTGTTTTTT.

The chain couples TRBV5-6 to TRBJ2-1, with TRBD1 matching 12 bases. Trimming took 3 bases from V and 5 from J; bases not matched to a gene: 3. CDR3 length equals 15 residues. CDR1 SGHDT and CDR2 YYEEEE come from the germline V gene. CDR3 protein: CASSWDRGPNNEQFF. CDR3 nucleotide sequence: TGTGCCAGCAGCTGGGACAGGGGGCCCAACAATGAGCAGTTCTTC.

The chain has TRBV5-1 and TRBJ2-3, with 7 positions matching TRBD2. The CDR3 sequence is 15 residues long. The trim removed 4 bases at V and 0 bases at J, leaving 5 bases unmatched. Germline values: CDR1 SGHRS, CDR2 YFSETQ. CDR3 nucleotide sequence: TGCGCCAGCAGCGCCGGGAGGTTTAGCACAGATACGCAGTATTTT. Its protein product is CASSAGRFSTDTQYF.

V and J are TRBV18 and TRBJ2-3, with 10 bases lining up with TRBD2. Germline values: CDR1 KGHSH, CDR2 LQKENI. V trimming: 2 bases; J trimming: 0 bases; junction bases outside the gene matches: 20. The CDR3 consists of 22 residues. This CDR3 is CASSPWPLVSTSGRLSTDTQYF. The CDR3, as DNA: TGTGCCAGCTCACCATGGCCTTTGGTCTCGACTAGCGGGCGATTAAGCACAGATACGCAGTATTTT.

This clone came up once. CDR3 nucleotide sequence: TGTGCCAGCAGCCAAGATGGTACTAGCGGGCCCTACAATGAGCAGTTCTTC. Translated, it gives CASSQDGTSGPYNEQFF. The J gene is TRBJ2-1, the V gene TRBV4-2; 9 positions match TRBD2. Germline CDR1 and CDR2: LGHNA and YNFKEQ. The CDR3 runs to 17 residues. The junction had 5 bases not matched to a gene; V was cut back by 0 bases and J by 2 bases.

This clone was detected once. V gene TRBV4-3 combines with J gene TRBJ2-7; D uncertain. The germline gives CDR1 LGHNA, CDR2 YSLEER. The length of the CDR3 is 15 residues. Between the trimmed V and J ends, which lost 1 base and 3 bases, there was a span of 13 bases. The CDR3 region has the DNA TGCGCCAGCAGCCAAGGGTCAGGCGCCATCTACGAGCAGTACTTC. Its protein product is CASSQGSGAIYEQYF.

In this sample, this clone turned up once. The CDR3 spells CASTSSRVGNTEAFF. CDR3 DNA: TGTGCCAGCACCTCAAGCAGGGTGGGAAACACTGAAGCTTTCTTT. This chain connects TRBV28 to TRBJ1-1; TRBD1 might be the D (5 bases). Germline loops: CDR1 MDHEN, CDR2 SYDVKM. V dropped 7 bases and J dropped 2 bases, with 17 bases sitting between them. This CDR3 region has 15 residues.

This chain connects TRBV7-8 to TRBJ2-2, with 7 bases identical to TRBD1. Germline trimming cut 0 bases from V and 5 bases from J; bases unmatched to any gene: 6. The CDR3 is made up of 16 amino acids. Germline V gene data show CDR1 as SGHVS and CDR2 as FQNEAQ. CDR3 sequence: CASSLAETGRTGELFF. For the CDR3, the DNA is TGTGCCAGCAGCTTAGCGGAGACAGGGCGGACCGGGGAGCTGTTTTTT.

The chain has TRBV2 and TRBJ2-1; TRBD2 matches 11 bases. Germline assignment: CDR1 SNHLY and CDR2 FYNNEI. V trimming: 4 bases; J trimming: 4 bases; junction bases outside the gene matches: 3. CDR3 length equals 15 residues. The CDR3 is CASSGLAGRYNEQFF. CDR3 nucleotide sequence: TGTGCCAGCAGTGGACTAGCGGGACGGTACAATGAGCAGTTCTTC.

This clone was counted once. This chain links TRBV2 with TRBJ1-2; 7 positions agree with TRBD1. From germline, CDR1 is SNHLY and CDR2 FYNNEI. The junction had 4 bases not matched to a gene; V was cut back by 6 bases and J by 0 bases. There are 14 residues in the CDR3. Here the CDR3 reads CASRPTGTNYGYTF. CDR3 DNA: TGTGCCAGCAGGCCGACAGGGACTAACTATGGCTACACCTTC.

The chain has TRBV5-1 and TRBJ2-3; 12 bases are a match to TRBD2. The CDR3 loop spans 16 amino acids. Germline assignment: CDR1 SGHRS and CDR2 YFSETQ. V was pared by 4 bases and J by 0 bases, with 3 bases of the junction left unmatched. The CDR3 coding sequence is TGCGCCAGCAGCGACGGGACTAGCGGGAGCACAGATACGCAGTATTTT. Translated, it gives CASSDGTSGSTDTQYF.

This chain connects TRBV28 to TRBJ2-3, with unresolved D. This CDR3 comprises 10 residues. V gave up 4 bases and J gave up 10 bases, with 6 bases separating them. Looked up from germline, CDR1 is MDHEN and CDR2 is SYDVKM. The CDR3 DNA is TGTGCCAGCAGTTCGTTTGCGCAGTATTTT. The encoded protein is CASSSFAQYF.